This T cell receptor beta chain was sequenced in a study of regulatory T cells in long-lasting Graves disease. Overall study: Graves' patients (newly diagnosed) had been on antithyroid drugs under 3 months. The study, taken as a whole, reports: Persistent Graves' patients showed reduced TCR diversity versus newly diagnosed patients.

Researchers made TCR beta libraries by using iRepertoire HTBI primers and running Arm-PCR on CDR3 regions. TCRdb redid the calling of the multiplex PCR reads with MiXCR, one entry per CDR3 protein. Among fewer than 500,000 distinct CDR3 sequences listed, roughly 17% were seen once. Documented time point: newly diagnosed GD, antithyroid drugs for less than 3 months. The TCR library was prepared using RNA isolated from PBMCs. This clonotype was observed at least ten times. As yet, its antigen is unknown. The same data also contributed to another study, on T cells in Graves' hyperthyroidism and ophthalmopathy.

Here the sequenced sample was peripheral blood mononuclear cells (PBMCs), taken at new diagnosis, from a patient treated with antithyroid drugs. This receptor was obtained from a man aged 40-49 years with Graves disease.

CDR3 DNA sequence: TGTGCCAGCAGTGATCGGGCGGCCTCCTACGAGCAGTACTTC. The encoded protein is CASSDRAASYEQYF. V gene TRBV2 combines with J gene TRBJ2-7, with D unclear. Germline V gene sequence: CDR1 SNHLY, CDR2 FYNNEI. Deletions cut 3 bases from V and 0 bases from J, with 9 bases between. CDR3 length: 14 residues. The full variable domain, with the rest looked up from reference TRBV2 and TRBJ2-7, is EPEVTQTPSHQVTQMGQEVILRCVPISNHLYFYWYRQILGQKVEFLVSFYNNEISEKSEIFDDQFSVERPDGSNFTLKIRSTKLEDSAMYFCASSDRAASYEQYFGPGTRLTVT.